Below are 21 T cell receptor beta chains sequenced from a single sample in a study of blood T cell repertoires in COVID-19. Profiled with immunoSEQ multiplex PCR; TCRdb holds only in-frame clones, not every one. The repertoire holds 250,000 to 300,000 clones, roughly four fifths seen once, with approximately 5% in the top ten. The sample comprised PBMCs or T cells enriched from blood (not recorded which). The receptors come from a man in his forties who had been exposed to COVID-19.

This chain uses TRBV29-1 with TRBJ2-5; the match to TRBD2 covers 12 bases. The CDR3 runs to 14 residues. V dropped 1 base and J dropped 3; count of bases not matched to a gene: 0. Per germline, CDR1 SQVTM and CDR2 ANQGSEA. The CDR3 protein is CSVEGLAGEETQYF. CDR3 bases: TGCAGCGTTGAAGGACTAGCGGGAGAAGAGACCCAGTACTTC.

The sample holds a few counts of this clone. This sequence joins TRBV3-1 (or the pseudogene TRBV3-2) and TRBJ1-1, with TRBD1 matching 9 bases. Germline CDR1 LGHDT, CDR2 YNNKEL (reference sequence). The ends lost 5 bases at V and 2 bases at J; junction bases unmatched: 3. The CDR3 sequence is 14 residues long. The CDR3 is CASSLTGGNTEAFF. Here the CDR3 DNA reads TGTGCCAGCAGCTTGACAGGGGGAAACACTGAAGCTTTCTTT.

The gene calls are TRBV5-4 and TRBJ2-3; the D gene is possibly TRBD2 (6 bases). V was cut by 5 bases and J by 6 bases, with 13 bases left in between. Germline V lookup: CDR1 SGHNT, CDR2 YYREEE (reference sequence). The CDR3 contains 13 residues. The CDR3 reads CASRSRGGDTQYF. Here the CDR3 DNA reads TGTGCCAGCAGGTCCAGAGGAGGGGATACGCAGTATTTT.

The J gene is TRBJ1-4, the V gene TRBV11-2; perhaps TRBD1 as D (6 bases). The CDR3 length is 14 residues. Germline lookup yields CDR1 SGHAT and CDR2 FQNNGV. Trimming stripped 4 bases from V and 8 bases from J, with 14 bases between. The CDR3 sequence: CASSYDRLSEKLFF. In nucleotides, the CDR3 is TGTGCCAGCAGCTATGACAGGTTGTCGGAAAAACTGTTTTTT.

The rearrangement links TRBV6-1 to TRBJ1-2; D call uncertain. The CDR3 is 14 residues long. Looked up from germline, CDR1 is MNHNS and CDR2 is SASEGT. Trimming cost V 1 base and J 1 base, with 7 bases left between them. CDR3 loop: CASSEGGSNYGYTF. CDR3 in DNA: TGTGCCAGCAGTGAAGGTGGGAGTAACTATGGCTACACCTTC.

CDR3 nucleotides: TGTGCCAGCAGCTTAGGGGTCGGTTGGAACACTGAAGCTTTCTTT. Amino acid sequence: CASSLGVGWNTEAFF. This rearrangement joins TRBV5-5 to TRBJ1-1; D is perhaps TRBD1 (5 bases). Germline values: CDR1 SGHKS, CDR2 YYEKEE (reference sequence). Trimming pared 2 bases from V and 1 base from J, leaving 12 bases between. The CDR3 runs to 15 residues.

In DNA form, the CDR3 reads TGTGCCAGCAGCGTAGGCACTTCTCTCACCGGGGAGCTGTTTTTT. This codes for CASSVGTSLTGELFF. The chain recombines TRBV9 with TRBJ2-2; no definite D call. This CDR3 is built from 15 residues. Germline CDR1 reads SGDLS; CDR2 reads YYNGEE. With 0 bases removed from V and 4 bases from J, the gap between germline ends came to 10 bases.

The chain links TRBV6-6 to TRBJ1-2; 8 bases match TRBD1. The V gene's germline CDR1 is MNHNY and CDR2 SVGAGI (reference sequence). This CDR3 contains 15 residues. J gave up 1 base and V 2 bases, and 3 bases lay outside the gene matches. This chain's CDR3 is CASSYRDRGNYGYTF. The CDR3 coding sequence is TGTGCCAGCAGTTACCGTGACAGGGGTAACTATGGCTACACCTTC.

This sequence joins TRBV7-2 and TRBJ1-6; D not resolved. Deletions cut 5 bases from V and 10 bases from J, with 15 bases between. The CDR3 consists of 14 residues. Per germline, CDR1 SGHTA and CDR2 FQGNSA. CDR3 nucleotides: TGTGCCAGCAGCGCCGGGAGGGTAGTCTCACCCCTCCACTTT. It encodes CASSAGRVVSPLHF.

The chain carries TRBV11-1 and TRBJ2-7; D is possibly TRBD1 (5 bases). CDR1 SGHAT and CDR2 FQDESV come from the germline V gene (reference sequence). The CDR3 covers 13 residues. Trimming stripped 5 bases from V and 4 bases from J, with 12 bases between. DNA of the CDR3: TGTGCCAGCAGCATCGGAGACAGTTACGAGCAGTACTTC. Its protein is CASSIGDSYEQYF. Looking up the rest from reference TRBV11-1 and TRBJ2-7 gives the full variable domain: EAEVAQSPRYKITEKSQAVAFWCDPISGHATLYWYRQILGQGPELLVQFQDESVVDDSQLPKDRFSAERLKGVDSTLKIQPAELGDSAMYLCASSIGDSYEQYFGPGTRLTVT.

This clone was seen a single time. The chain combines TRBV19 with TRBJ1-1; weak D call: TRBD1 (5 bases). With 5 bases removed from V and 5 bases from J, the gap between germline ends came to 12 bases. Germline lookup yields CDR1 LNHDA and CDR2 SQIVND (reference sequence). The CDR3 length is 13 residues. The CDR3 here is CASSWLGGTEAFF. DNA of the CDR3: TGTGCCAGTAGTTGGCTTGGGGGGACTGAAGCTTTCTTT.

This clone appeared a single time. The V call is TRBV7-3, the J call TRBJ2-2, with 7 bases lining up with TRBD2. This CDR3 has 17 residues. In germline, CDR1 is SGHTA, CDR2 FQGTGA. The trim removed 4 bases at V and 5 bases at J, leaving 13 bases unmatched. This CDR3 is CASSSRPDAGDTGELFF. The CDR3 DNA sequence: TGTGCCAGCAGCTCTCGGCCCGACGCGGGGGATACCGGGGAGCTGTTTTTT.

The CDR3 nucleotides are TGCGCCAGCAGCTGGGTTACAGATATGAACACTGAAGCTTTCTTT. Translated, it gives CASSWVTDMNTEAFF. The V call is TRBV5-1, the J call TRBJ1-1; D call uncertain. The CDR3 spans 15 residues. Germline V gene sequence: CDR1 SGHRS, CDR2 YFSETQ. The ends were cut back, 3 bases at V and 0 bases at J, with 12 bases in the middle.

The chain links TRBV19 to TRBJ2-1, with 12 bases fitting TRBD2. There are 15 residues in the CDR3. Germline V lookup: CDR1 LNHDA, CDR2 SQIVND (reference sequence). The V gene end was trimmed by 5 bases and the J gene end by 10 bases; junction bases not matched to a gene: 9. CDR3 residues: CASSEASGRAGEQFF. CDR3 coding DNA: TGTGCCAGTAGTGAGGCTAGCGGGAGGGCCGGGGAGCAGTTCTTC.

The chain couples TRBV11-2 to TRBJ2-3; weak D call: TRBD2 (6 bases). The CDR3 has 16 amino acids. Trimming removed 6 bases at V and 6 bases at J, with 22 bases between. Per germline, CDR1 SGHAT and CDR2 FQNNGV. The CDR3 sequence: CASRPGRGRSLDTQYF. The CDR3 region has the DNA TGTGCCAGCAGGCCGGGGCGGGGAAGGAGCCTTGATACGCAGTATTTT.

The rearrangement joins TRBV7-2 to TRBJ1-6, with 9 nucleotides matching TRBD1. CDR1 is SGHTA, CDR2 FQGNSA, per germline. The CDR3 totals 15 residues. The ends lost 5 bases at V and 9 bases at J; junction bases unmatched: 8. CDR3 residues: CASSLRTGGGSPLHF. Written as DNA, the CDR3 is TGTGCCAGCAGCCTCCGAACAGGGGGCGGTTCACCCCTCCACTTT.

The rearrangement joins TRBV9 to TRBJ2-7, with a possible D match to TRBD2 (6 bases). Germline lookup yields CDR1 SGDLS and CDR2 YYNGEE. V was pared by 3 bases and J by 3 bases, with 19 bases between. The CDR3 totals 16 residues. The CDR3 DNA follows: TGTGCCAGCAGCGGGCTAGCGCTGCCAATAGGCTACGAGCAGTACTTC. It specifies CASSGLALPIGYEQYF.

The chain's CDR3 is CASSFGQGASEAFF. CDR3 sequence (DNA): TGTGCCAGCAGTTTTGGGCAGGGGGCTTCTGAAGCTTTCTTT. V is TRBV28 and J is TRBJ1-1; 8 nucleotides agree with TRBD1. Germline V lookup: CDR1 MDHEN, CDR2 SYDVKM. J lost 6 bases, V lost 3 bases, and 6 bases had no gene match. The CDR3 has 14 residues.

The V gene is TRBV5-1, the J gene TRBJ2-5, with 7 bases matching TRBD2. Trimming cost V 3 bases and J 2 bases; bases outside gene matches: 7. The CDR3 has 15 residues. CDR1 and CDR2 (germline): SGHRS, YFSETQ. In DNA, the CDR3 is TGCGCCAGCAGCTCGACCCTAGCGGAACAAGAGACCCAGTACTTC. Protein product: CASSSTLAEQETQYF.

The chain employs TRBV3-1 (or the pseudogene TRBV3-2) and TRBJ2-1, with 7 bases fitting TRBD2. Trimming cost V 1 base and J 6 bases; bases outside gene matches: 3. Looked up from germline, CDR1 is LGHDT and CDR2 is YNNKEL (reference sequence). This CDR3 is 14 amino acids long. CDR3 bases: TGTGCCAGCAGCCAAGTGGCTAGCGGCAATGAGCAGTTCTTC. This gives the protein CASSQVASGNEQFF.

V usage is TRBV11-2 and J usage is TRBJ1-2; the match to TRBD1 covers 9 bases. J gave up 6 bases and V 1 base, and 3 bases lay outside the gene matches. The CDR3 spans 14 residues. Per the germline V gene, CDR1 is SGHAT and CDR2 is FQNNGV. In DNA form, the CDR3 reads TGTGCCAGCAGCTTAGGAGGGACAGGGAATGGCTACACCTTC. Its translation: CASSLGGTGNGYTF.